The 18 T cell receptor beta chains reported below all come from one sample, sequenced in a study of CD8 T cells in ankylosing spondylitis. MiXCR was run by TCRdb on the 5' RACE reads, yielding one entry per CDR3 protein. The table has approximately 250,000 distinct CDR3 sequences, roughly 8.2% seen once. Source material: blood, either unsorted or a sorted T cell fraction (not recorded which). All receptors derive from a female donor with ankylosing spondylitis or in good health (not recorded which).

This clonotype was detected many times. The V call is TRBV28, the J call TRBJ2-5, with TRBD2 as a possible D gene (5 bases). V was clipped by 8 bases and J by 5 bases, with 21 bases between them. The CDR3 has 15 amino acids. Germline V gene data show CDR1 as MDHEN and CDR2 as SYDVKM. CDR3 DNA sequence: TGTGCCAGCCAATTACAAGTCCCGGACTCGGAGACCCAGTACTTC. It translates to CASQLQVPDSETQYF. The full variable domain, its missing parts supplied by reference TRBV28 and TRBJ2-5, is DVKVTQSSRYLVKRTGEKVFLECVQDMDHENMFWYRQDPGLGLRLIYFSYDVKMKEKGDIPEGYSVSREKKERFSLILESASTNQTSMYLCASQLQVPDSETQYFGPGTRLLVL.

Remarks on this clonotype: A read error is possible here, since a much larger clone lies one base away. The CDR3 ends on some other residue instead of the conserved phenylalanine or tryptophan, so this is likely a read error. The genes are TRBV19 and TRBJ1-2; D is perhaps TRBD1 (5 bases). This CDR3 is built from 14 residues. CDR1 and CDR2 (germline): LNHDA, SQIVND (reference sequence). The germline V and J ends were trimmed by 0 bases and 8 bases, with 13 bases remaining between them. CDR3 DNA sequence: TGTGCCAGTAGTATAGATCGCGGGGCGAGGGGCTACACCCTC. Protein: CASSIDRGARGYTL.

This clonotype has a count of ten or more. The V gene is TRBV7-8, the J gene TRBJ2-6; either TRBD1 or TRBD2 may fit D (6 bases each). Trimming left V 1 base short and J 0 bases short, with 13 bases between. The germline V gene has CDR1 SGHVS and CDR2 FQNEAQ. CDR3 length: 18 residues. The CDR3 DNA reads as TGTGCCAGCAGCTTAGTTCGGGGGCCCTTCTCTGGGGCCAACGTCCTGACTTTC. It translates to CASSLVRGPFSGANVLTF.

This clonotype was picked up a small number of times. The chain joins TRBV4-2 to TRBJ1-2; possible D gene TRBD1, 5 bases. The germline gives CDR1 LGHNA, CDR2 YNFKEQ. Trimming took 4 bases from V and 5 from J, leaving 26 bases between them. The CDR3 runs to 18 residues. In DNA form, the CDR3 reads TGTGCCAGCAGCCCTAACCGGGCGGCAGGGAGGGCTAGGTATGGCTACACCTTC. This translates into CASSPNRAAGRARYGYTF.

The chain recombines TRBV20-1 with TRBJ2-7; TRBD2 matches at 9 bases. The CDR3 length is 15 residues. The V and J ends lost 6 bases and 0 bases, in that order; junction bases with no gene match: 9. Germline-derived CDR1 and CDR2 are DFQATT and SNEGSKA (reference sequence). The CDR3 DNA reads TGCAGTGCCCCCGGGGAAGCGGGAGGCTCCTACGAGCAGTACTTC. It is translated as CSAPGEAGGSYEQYF.

This clonotype was observed many times. The rearrangement joins TRBV3-1 to TRBJ1-2; the D gene is possibly TRBD1 (5 bases). Germline V gene lookup returns CDR1 LGHDT and CDR2 YNNKEL (reference sequence). Trimming left V 4 bases short and J 5 bases short, with 11 bases between. The CDR3 has 13 residues. The CDR3 loop reads CASSRDPTYGYTF. As DNA, the CDR3 is TGTGCCAGCAGCCGGGACCCCACATATGGCTACACCTTC.

This clonotype was counted a few times. The V gene is TRBV12-3 or TRBV12-4, the J gene TRBJ2-5, with a possible D match to TRBD2 (6 bases). V lost 4 bases to trimming and J lost 5 bases, with 11 bases between them. CDR3 length equals 13 residues. The CDR3 loop reads CASSYGRGETQYF. The CDR3 DNA reads TGTGCCAGCAGTTACGGGAGAGGCGAGACCCAGTACTTC.

This clonotype was seen more than once but under ten times. The chain links TRBV30 to TRBJ2-5; D is perhaps TRBD2 (6 bases). The V end was cut by 0 bases, the J end by 5 bases, with 22 bases between. Germline-derived CDR1 and CDR2 are GTSNPN and SVGIG (reference sequence). The CDR3 runs 17 residues. Here the CDR3 reads CAWSVPPWGVSRETQYF. The CDR3 DNA sequence: TGTGCCTGGAGTGTACCCCCGTGGGGGGTAAGTCGGGAGACCCAGTACTTC.

In its sample, this clonotype was seen many times. V usage is TRBV25-1 and J usage is TRBJ2-1, with a possible D match to TRBD1 (6 bases). From germline, CDR1 is MGHDK and CDR2 SYGVNS. V gave up 7 bases and J gave up 15 bases, with 13 bases separating them. CDR3 length: 10 residues. CDR3 protein: CASMQGLWFF. The CDR3 region has the DNA TGTGCCAGCATGCAGGGGTTATGGTTCTTC.

In its sample, this clonotype was seen many times. The rearrangement joins TRBV25-1 to TRBJ2-7; D is tentatively TRBD1 or TRBD2 (5 bases each). The CDR3 length is 12 residues. V was clipped by 6 bases and J by 5 bases, with 11 bases between them. CDR1 MGHDK and CDR2 SYGVNS come from the germline V gene. CDR3 nucleotides: TGTGCCAGCAGGTGGGGGACCCACGAGCAGTACTTC. Translation gives CASRWGTHEQYF.

The genes are TRBV5-1 and TRBJ2-3; TRBD2 aligns across 10 bases. J lost 6 bases, V lost 0 bases, and 7 bases had no gene match. CDR1 SGHRS and CDR2 YFSETQ come from the germline V gene. This CDR3 is 16 amino acids long. The CDR3 sequence is CASSLGASGRPDTQYF. As DNA, the CDR3 is TGCGCCAGCAGCTTGGGGGCTAGCGGGAGACCGGATACGCAGTATTTT.

The chain employs TRBV29-1 and TRBJ2-7, with D perhaps being TRBD1 or TRBD2 (5 bases each). Per germline, CDR1 SQVTM and CDR2 ANQGSEA. V was cut by 5 bases and J by 0 bases, with 11 bases left in between. The CDR3 runs to 13 residues. This CDR3 is CSVPGSNSYEQYF. For the CDR3, the DNA is TGCAGCGTTCCAGGGAGCAACTCCTACGAGCAGTACTTC.

In this sample, this clonotype turned up a few times. The genes are TRBV7-3 and TRBJ2-2, with D perhaps matching TRBD1 (5 bases). The germline V and J ends were trimmed by 4 bases and 3 bases, with 12 bases remaining between them. Germline lookup yields CDR1 SGHTA and CDR2 FQGTGA. The CDR3 length is 15 residues. The CDR3 nucleotides read TGTGCCAGCAGCTCCACAGGATCGTACACCGGGGAGCTGTTTTTT. Translation: CASSSTGSYTGELFF.

A remark on this clonotype: A much larger clone differs from this one at a single base, so this may be a read error. This rearrangement joins TRBV6-5 to TRBJ2-7, with 7 bases identical to TRBD1. The J segment lost 3 bases and the V segment lost 4 bases, leaving 9 bases of the junction unmatched. CDR3 length: 15 amino acids. Germline V gene lookup returns CDR1 MNHEY and CDR2 SVGAGI. The CDR3 is CASSFTGDTNYEQYF. CDR3 bases: TGTGCCAGCAGTTTTACAGGGGACACGAACTACGAGCAGTACTTC.

Regarding this clonotype: This could be a read error, since a much larger clone is one nucleotide away. The V call is TRBV11-3, the J call TRBJ2-2, with TRBD2 matching 7 bases. The CDR3 loop spans 14 amino acids. Per the germline V gene, CDR1 is SGHNT and CDR2 is YENEEA. CDR3 region: CASSLEAGSGVLFF. In DNA, the CDR3 is TGTGCCAGCAGCTTAGAAGCGGGGTCCGGGGTGCTGTTTTTT.

This clonotype was seen at least ten times. The rearrangement links TRBV12-3 or TRBV12-4 to TRBJ1-1; 7 nucleotides match TRBD1. Germline trimming cut 6 bases from V and 11 bases from J; bases unmatched to any gene: 12. The CDR3 is 13 residues long. In DNA form, the CDR3 reads TGTGCCAGCAGCTTGGGACCGGGACAGCGGGCTTTCTTT. Amino acids: CASSLGPGQRAFF.

The chain combines TRBV7-9 with TRBJ2-7; 11 nucleotides match TRBD2. The V segment lost 1 base and the J segment 0 bases; nucleotides outside the gene matches: 5. The CDR3 loop spans 17 amino acids. Germline lookup yields CDR1 SEHNR and CDR2 FQNEAQ (reference sequence). The CDR3 DNA reads as TGTGCCAGCAGCTTAGGGGGGACTAGCGGAAGCTCCTACGAGCAGTACTTC. The encoded protein is CASSLGGTSGSSYEQYF.

In this sample, this clonotype turned up many times. This chain joins TRBV28 and TRBJ2-1; D gene uncertain. Germline V lookup: CDR1 MDHEN, CDR2 SYDVKM. This CDR3 has 15 amino acids. The V end lost 2 bases, the J end lost 9 bases, and 17 bases lay between the germline ends. The CDR3: CASSLTRTFIGEQFF. The CDR3 DNA sequence: TGTGCCAGCAGTTTAACTCGTACGTTTATCGGTGAGCAGTTCTTC.